This T cell receptor beta chain was sequenced in a study of control samples from healthy donors and cancer patients. The protocol was immunoSEQ multiplex PCR, while the TCRdb copy is restricted to in-frame clones and leaves out a portion. The table records about 34,000 clones, more than 85% of them present only once. In germline, CDR1 is SGHAT, CDR2 FQNNGV. Trimming took off 5 bases at V and 2 bases at J, with 14 bases between the two ends. The CDR3 loop spans 15 amino acids. The chain employs TRBV11-2 and TRBJ2-3, with a weak D call TRBD2 (7 bases). This clonotype was obtained from a woman aged 40 to 55 with lung cancer. Sequencing input: PBMCs. The CDR3 here is CASSPGAGVTDTQYF. CDR3 DNA sequence: TGTGCCAGCAGCCCAGGGGCGGGGGTCACAGATACGCAGTATTTT.